Listed here are 19 T cell receptor beta chains from one sample, sequenced in a study of T cell changes during pregnancy in multiple sclerosis. Data came from immunoSEQ multiplex PCR; TCRdb stores just in-frame clones and leaves some out. There are about 21,000 clones in the sample; under 95% occur only once, and approximately 0.73% lies in the top ten. This material consisted of CD4+ T cells from peripheral blood mononuclear cells, taken in the third trimester of pregnancy. All receptors come from a female donor with multiple sclerosis, enrolled in a pregnancy study.

The chain joins TRBV5-1 to TRBJ1-3; D is possibly TRBD1 (5 bases). Deletions cut 7 bases from V and 0 bases from J, with 11 bases between. The CDR3 consists of 14 residues. CDR1 SGHRS and CDR2 YFSETQ come from the germline V gene. The CDR3 nucleotides read TGCGCCAGCCAGGACATGAGCTCTGGAAACACCATATATTTT. It specifies CASQDMSSGNTIYF.

The chain joins TRBV29-1 to TRBJ2-7; possible D gene TRBD2, 5 bases. The germline V gene has CDR1 SQVTM and CDR2 ANQGSEA. V shed 6 bases and J shed 6 bases, with 24 bases lying between them. The CDR3 covers 15 residues. The CDR3: CSVHTSGRGIREQYF. In DNA, the CDR3 is TGCAGCGTACACACCTCTGGGAGAGGGATTCGCGAGCAGTACTTC.

The rearrangement uses TRBV10-2 and TRBJ1-5; the match to TRBD1 covers 7 bases. The J segment lost 8 bases and the V segment lost 0 bases, leaving 10 bases of the junction unmatched. The CDR3 runs 16 residues. Germline values: CDR1 WSHSY, CDR2 SAAADI. Here the CDR3 reads CASSESRDSFVKPQHF. The CDR3 DNA follows: TGCGCCAGCAGTGAGTCGAGGGACAGCTTCGTAAAGCCCCAGCATTTT.

The CDR3 region has the DNA TGTGGCCGATACACAGGCGACTATGGCTACACCTTC. Encoded protein: CGRYTGDYGYTF. The chain has TRBV30 and TRBJ1-2; possible D gene TRBD1, 5 bases. Germline V gene sequence: CDR1 GTSNPN, CDR2 SVGIG (reference sequence). The length of the CDR3 is 12 residues.

The chain uses TRBV5-1 and TRBJ1-1; tentatively, D is TRBD1 (5 bases). Germline CDR1 reads SGHRS; CDR2 reads YFSETQ. The CDR3 runs to 14 residues. V dropped 0 bases and J dropped 1 base, with 7 bases sitting between them. CDR3 in amino acids: CASSLDGGNTEAFF. CDR3 nucleotides: TGCGCCAGCAGCTTGGACGGGGGGAACACTGAAGCTTTCTTT.

The chain uses TRBV5-1 and TRBJ1-6, with 7 bases that match TRBD1. Trimming at V came to 4 bases and at J to 8 bases, leaving 12 bases not matched to a gene. Germline V lookup: CDR1 SGHRS, CDR2 YFSETQ. The CDR3 totals 16 residues. The DNA for the CDR3 is TGCGCCAGCAGCATGAGACAGGGCCTGGGGTATTCACCCCTCCACTTT. Translation gives CASSMRQGLGYSPLHF.

The chain employs TRBV2 and TRBJ1-2; no clear D. V was trimmed by 7 bases and J by 4 bases, leaving 10 bases between them. Germline assignment: CDR1 SNHLY and CDR2 FYNNEI. CDR3 length: 12 residues. CDR3 loop: CASKIGVYGYTF. CDR3 DNA sequence: TGTGCCAGCAAAATAGGAGTCTATGGCTACACCTTC.

The table lists this clone with a count of one. The chain combines TRBV9 with TRBJ2-3, with 13 bases that match TRBD2. CDR3 length equals 18 residues. CDR1 is SGDLS, CDR2 YYNGEE, per germline. Germline trimming cut 3 bases from V and 5 bases from J; bases unmatched to any gene: 12. CDR3 in amino acids: CASSAGLAGDQRGDTQYF. Here the CDR3 DNA reads TGTGCCAGCAGCGCCGGACTAGCGGGGGACCAACGTGGAGATACGCAGTATTTT.

The V call is TRBV5-1, the J call TRBJ1-3; 7 nucleotides match TRBD1. The germline V gene encodes CDR1 SGHRS and CDR2 YFSETQ. V was pared by 4 bases and J by 0 bases, with 7 bases of the junction left unmatched. The CDR3 totals 16 residues. The CDR3 DNA is TGCGCCAGCAGCCCTAGACAGGGCTCCTCTGGAAACACCATATATTTT. It yields the protein CASSPRQGSSGNTIYF.

The chain has TRBV5-1 and TRBJ1-2; 8 bases agree with TRBD1. The CDR3 sequence is 14 residues long. CDR1 and CDR2 from the germline V gene are SGHRS and YFSETQ. Trimming at V came to 6 bases and at J to 4 bases, leaving 8 bases not matched to a gene. CDR3 DNA sequence: TGCGCCAGCACCCGAGACAGGGGCAGCTATGGCTACACCTTC. Translating gives CASTRDRGSYGYTF.

The chain is built from TRBV5-4 and TRBJ1-2; 12 bases are a match to TRBD1. CDR3 length: 17 amino acids. With 0 bases clipped from V and 5 bases from J, the junction kept 8 bases outside the gene matches. The germline V gene encodes CDR1 SGHNT and CDR2 YYREEE (reference sequence). This chain's CDR3 is CASSLEGQGAPRYGYTF. CDR3 nucleotide sequence: TGTGCCAGCAGCTTGGAGGGACAGGGGGCGCCTCGGTATGGCTACACCTTC.

The gene calls are TRBV29-1 and TRBJ1-1, with D unclear. This CDR3 has 14 residues. Looked up from germline, CDR1 is SQVTM and CDR2 is ANQGSEA. The V end was cut by 0 bases, the J end by 1 base, with 9 bases between. In DNA, the CDR3 is TGCAGCGTTGAAGATCCAGGTCCGAACACTGAAGCTTTCTTT. Translation gives CSVEDPGPNTEAFF.

This chain connects TRBV7-3 to TRBJ2-3, with D hard to call. The CDR3 consists of 15 residues. Germline values: CDR1 SGHTA, CDR2 FQGTGA. The V gene lost 1 base and the J gene lost 4 bases, with 12 bases spanning the gap. For the CDR3, the DNA is TGTGCCAGCAGCTTAATGGCCTCCCCCGCAGATACGCAGTATTTT. Translation: CASSLMASPADTQYF. The complete variable domain, with remaining parts taken from reference TRBV7-3 and TRBJ2-3, reads GAGVSQTPSNKVTEKGKYVELRCDPISGHTALYWYRQSLGQGPEFLIYFQGTGAADDSGLPNDRFFAVRPEGSVSTLKIQRTERGDSAVYLCASSLMASPADTQYFGPGTRLTVL.

This chain connects TRBV28 to TRBJ2-7; TRBD2 matches at 10 bases. The CDR3 contains 15 residues. CDR1 is MDHEN, CDR2 SYDVKM, per germline. The V and J ends lost 4 bases and 3 bases, in that order; junction bases with no gene match: 6. CDR3 sequence reads: CASSSRASGGYEQYF. As DNA, the CDR3 is TGTGCCAGCAGTTCAAGGGCTAGCGGGGGCTACGAGCAGTACTTC.

J is TRBJ1-2 and V is TRBV2; no clear D. The length of the CDR3 is 12 residues. V dropped 3 bases and J dropped 6 bases, with 8 bases sitting between them. The germline V gene encodes CDR1 SNHLY and CDR2 FYNNEI. The CDR3 DNA reads as TGTGCCAGCAGTGATTGGAGGCATGGCTACACCTTC. Translation gives CASSDWRHGYTF.

J is TRBJ2-1 and V is TRBV2, with TRBD1 matching 11 bases. The V gene end was trimmed by 3 bases and the J gene end by 7 bases; junction bases not matched to a gene: 5. This CDR3 comprises 15 residues. Germline lookup yields CDR1 SNHLY and CDR2 FYNNEI. The CDR3 region is CASSDRGQGVNEQFF. The CDR3 nucleotides are TGTGCCAGCAGTGATAGGGGACAGGGGGTGAATGAGCAGTTCTTC.

V is TRBV15 and J is TRBJ1-2; D is unresolved. The CDR3 length is 14 residues. V was trimmed by 0 bases and J by 0 bases, leaving 5 bases between them. CDR1 and CDR2 from the germline V gene are LNHNV and YYDKDF (reference sequence). The CDR3 region is CATSRDLANYGYTF. In DNA form, the CDR3 reads TGTGCCACCAGCAGAGATTTAGCTAACTATGGCTACACCTTC.

This clone was seen more than once but under ten times. The V gene is TRBV5-5, the J gene TRBJ1-5; tentative D call: TRBD1 (5 bases). Germline CDR1 is SGHKS and CDR2 is YYEKEE (reference sequence). The CDR3 has 14 amino acids. With 3 bases removed from V and 5 bases from J, the gap between germline ends came to 12 bases. CDR3 nucleotides: TGTGCCAGCAGCTGGGGGGACGGATATCAGCCCCAGCATTTT. The encoded protein is CASSWGDGYQPQHF.

The chain combines TRBV7-6 with TRBJ2-1, with D uncertain. V lost 4 bases and J lost 6, with 16 bases in between. From germline, CDR1 is SGHVS and CDR2 FNYEAQ. The CDR3 contains 15 residues. CDR3 sequence reads: CASSSLPQAGNEQFF. CDR3 coding DNA: TGTGCCAGCAGCTCCCTCCCCCAGGCAGGCAATGAGCAGTTCTTC.